This T cell receptor beta chain is drawn from a study of T-cell reconstitution after alpha-beta-depleted transplantation in children. The CDR3 has 17 amino acids. Germline CDR1 and CDR2: SQVTM and ANQGSEA. V trimming: 6 bases; J trimming: 9 bases; junction bases outside the gene matches: 17. Researchers prepared the TCRbeta library using unique molecular identifiers, the study reports. TCRdb used MiXCR to reprocess the PCR reads, holding one entry per CDR3 protein. The table shows about 360,000 distinct CDR3 sequences, with more than 10% occurring only once. This sequence was found in a human donor who donated a stem cell graft to a child with Fanconi anemia. Source: PBMCs, taken from the stem cell graft. The rearrangement joins TRBV29-1 to TRBJ2-1, with 13 bases matching TRBD2. The DNA for the CDR3 is TGCAGCGTGGCCGTGACTAGCGGGGGGCTCGGGCGCAGTGAGCAGTTCTTC. The encoded protein is CSVAVTSGGLGRSEQFF.